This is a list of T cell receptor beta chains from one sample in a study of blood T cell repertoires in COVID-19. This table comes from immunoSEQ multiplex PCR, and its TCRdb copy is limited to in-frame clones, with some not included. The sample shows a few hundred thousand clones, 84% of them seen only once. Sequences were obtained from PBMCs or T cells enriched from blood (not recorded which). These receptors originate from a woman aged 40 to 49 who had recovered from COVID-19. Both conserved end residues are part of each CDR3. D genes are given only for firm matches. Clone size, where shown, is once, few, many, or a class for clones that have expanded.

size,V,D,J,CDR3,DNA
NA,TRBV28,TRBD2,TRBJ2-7,CASSFATGTRSEQYF,TGTGCCAGCAGTTTCGCGACCGGGACTAGGAGTGAGCAGTACTTC
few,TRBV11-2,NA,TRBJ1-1,CASSLQGFGVNTEAFF,TGTGCCAGCAGCCTACAAGGGTTCGGGGTGAACACTGAAGCTTTCTTT
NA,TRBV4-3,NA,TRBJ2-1,CASSQDIGASIVHFF,TGCGCCAGCAGCCAAGATATAGGAGCGAGCATCGTCCACTTCTTC
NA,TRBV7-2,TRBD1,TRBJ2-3,CASSRTGSGTDTQYF,TGTGCCAGCAGCCGGACAGGGTCAGGCACAGATACGCAGTATTTT
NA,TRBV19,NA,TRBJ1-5,CASSSRGTFVQPQHF,TGTGCCAGTAGTTCCCGGGGAACCTTTGTTCAGCCCCAGCATTTT
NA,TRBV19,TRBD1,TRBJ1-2,CASSMPGQVRGYTF,TGTGCCAGTAGTATGCCCGGACAGGTCAGGGGCTACACCTTC
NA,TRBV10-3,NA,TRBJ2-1,CAISESLGTDEQFF,TGTGCCATCAGTGAGTCGCTTGGCACCGATGAGCAGTTCTTC
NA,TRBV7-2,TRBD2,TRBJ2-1,CASSLRGGPMDEQFF,TGTGCCAGCAGCTTACGGGGGGGCCCTATGGATGAGCAGTTCTTC
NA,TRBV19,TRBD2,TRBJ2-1,CASSIDWLAGSSSYNEQFF,TGTGCCAGTAGTATAGATTGGCTAGCGGGAAGTTCCTCCTACAATGAGCAGTTCTTC
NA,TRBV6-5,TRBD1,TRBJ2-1,CASGIQGSYNEQFF,TGTGCCAGCGGAATACAGGGGTCCTACAATGAGCAGTTCTTC
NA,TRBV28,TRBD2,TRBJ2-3,CASSFLAASGPTRDTQYF,TGTGCCAGCAGTTTCCTGGCGGCTAGCGGCCCCACTAGGGATACGCAGTATTTT
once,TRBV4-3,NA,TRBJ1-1,CASSWDFQAEAFF,TGCGCCAGCAGCTGGGACTTCCAAGCTGAAGCTTTCTTT
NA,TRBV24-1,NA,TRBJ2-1,CATSDKWSHEQFF,TGTGCCACCAGTGATAAATGGAGTCATGAGCAGTTCTTC
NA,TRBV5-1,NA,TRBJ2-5,CASSRTGGLQETQYF,TGCGCCAGCAGCCGGACCGGGGGGCTCCAAGAGACCCAGTACTTC